These 24 T cell receptor beta chains were all obtained from the same sample, sequenced in a study of cytomegalovirus exposure and HLA in healthy donors. The PCR had 60 Vbeta and 13 Jbeta primers. Measured with immunoSEQ multiplex PCR; TCRdb has only the in-frame clones, and not every one. The sample has around 100,000 clones; 75% to 80% are singletons. The sample comprised PBMCs. These receptors originate from a woman in her thirties or forties in good health and CMV-seropositive.

V gene TRBV28 combines with J gene TRBJ2-7; tentatively, D is TRBD1 (5 bases). Per germline, CDR1 MDHEN and CDR2 SYDVKM. V was pared by 2 bases and J by 2 bases, with 7 bases between. This CDR3 has 13 amino acids. The CDR3 loop reads CASSLQGPYEQYF. The DNA for the CDR3 is TGTGCCAGCAGTTTACAGGGCCCCTACGAGCAGTACTTC.

The CDR3, as DNA: TGTGCCAGCAGCCCCCAGGGGATAGCAGCATACAATGAGCAGTTCTTC. Translated: CASSPQGIAAYNEQFF. The chain has TRBV11-3 and TRBJ2-1; a possible D gene is TRBD1 (6 bases). V dropped 5 bases and J dropped 4 bases, with 18 bases sitting between them. The CDR3 contains 16 residues. In germline, CDR1 is SGHNT, CDR2 YENEEA.

This clone was seen more than once but under ten times. The rearrangement joins TRBV27 to TRBJ1-6, with TRBD1 as a possible D gene (6 bases). CDR1 and CDR2 (germline): MNHEY, SMNVEV (reference sequence). The CDR3 has 16 amino acids. V lost 0 bases to trimming and J lost 7 bases, with 13 bases between them. CDR3 sequence (DNA): TGTGCCAGCAGTTTATCTCAGGGGTCGGGCAATTCACCCCTCCACTTT. It codes for CASSLSQGSGNSPLHF.

This rearrangement joins TRBV6-1 to TRBJ2-6; 7 bases match TRBD1. This CDR3 is built from 15 residues. Germline CDR1 reads MNHNS; CDR2 reads SASEGT. V lost 8 bases to trimming and J lost 2 bases; unmatched junction nucleotides: 6. CDR3 amino acids: CASGTTGPGANVLTF. As DNA, the CDR3 is TGTGCCAGCGGAACGACAGGGCCTGGGGCCAACGTCCTGACTTTC.

The rearrangement uses TRBV28 and TRBJ1-4; 8 bases agree with TRBD1. This CDR3 comprises 16 residues. The germline V gene has CDR1 MDHEN and CDR2 SYDVKM. The J segment lost 10 bases and the V segment lost 2 bases, leaving 12 bases of the junction unmatched. CDR3 amino acids: CASSLASGGAGLKLFF. The CDR3 nucleotides read TGTGCCAGCAGTTTAGCCTCAGGGGGCGCAGGGCTAAAACTGTTTTTT.

The chain is built from TRBV27 and TRBJ2-5, with D perhaps TRBD1 (6 bases). CDR3 length: 14 amino acids. The V gene lost 5 bases and the J gene lost 2 bases, with 12 bases spanning the gap. Looked up from germline, CDR1 is MNHEY and CDR2 is SMNVEV (reference sequence). The CDR3 here is CASSRQVGQETQYF. The CDR3 coding sequence is TGTGCCAGCAGTCGACAGGTTGGGCAAGAGACCCAGTACTTC.

This clone was seen repeatedly, ten times or more. This rearrangement joins TRBV27 to TRBJ2-5; 7 bases match TRBD1. Germline assignment: CDR1 MNHEY and CDR2 SMNVEV (reference sequence). V was pared by 5 bases and J by 4 bases, with 7 bases of the junction left unmatched. The CDR3 is 14 residues long. The CDR3 spells CASSPRQGAETQYF. The CDR3, as DNA: TGTGCCAGCAGTCCTCGACAGGGTGCAGAGACCCAGTACTTC.

The chain employs TRBV29-1 and TRBJ1-2; tentative D call: TRBD1 (5 bases). V lost 4 bases and J 5 bases, leaving 14 bases between the germline ends. The germline V gene encodes CDR1 SQVTM and CDR2 ANQGSEA. This CDR3 is built from 13 residues. The CDR3 loop is CSVGTNRPYGYTF. Here the CDR3 DNA reads TGCAGCGTTGGTACGAACAGGCCTTATGGCTACACCTTC.

CDR3 protein: CASSPRTSGYEQYF. The CDR3 DNA reads as TGTGCCAGCAGCCCTAGGACTAGCGGCTACGAGCAGTACTTC. The rearrangement uses TRBV9 and TRBJ2-7, with 10 bases identical to TRBD2. This CDR3 spans 14 amino acids. V dropped 4 bases and J dropped 3; count of bases not matched to a gene: 4. Looked up from germline, CDR1 is SGDLS and CDR2 is YYNGEE. Variable domain in full (rest from reference TRBV9 and TRBJ2-7): DSGVTQTPKHLITATGQRVTLRCSPRSGDLSVYWYQQSLDQGLQFLIQYYNGEERAKGNILERFSAQQFPDLHSELNLSSLELGDSALYFCASSPRTSGYEQYFGPGTRLTVT.

The gene calls are TRBV7-8 and TRBJ1-4; no reliable D call. This CDR3 has 13 amino acids. Trimming pared 1 base from V and 5 bases from J, leaving 5 bases between. The germline V gene encodes CDR1 SGHVS and CDR2 FQNEAQ. The CDR3 is CASSLGPNEKLFF. The CDR3 nucleotides are TGTGCCAGCAGCTTAGGGCCGAATGAAAAACTGTTTTTT.

This sequence joins TRBV5-1 and TRBJ1-2; D possibly corresponds to TRBD1 (6 bases). CDR1 and CDR2 (germline): SGHRS, YFSETQ. Trimming took 7 bases from V and 3 from J, leaving 10 bases between them. The CDR3 covers 12 residues. CDR3 amino acids: CASPGGHYGYTF. Here the CDR3 DNA reads TGCGCCAGCCCGGGGGGCCACTATGGCTACACCTTC.

The chain employs TRBV7-3 and TRBJ2-1; 9 nucleotides agree with TRBD1. Per the germline V gene, CDR1 is SGHTA and CDR2 is FQGTGA. There are 16 residues in the CDR3. Losses at the gene ends were 5 bases for V and 7 bases for J; bases not matched to a gene: 12. The CDR3 DNA is TGTGCCAGCAGCGTGGGGGGGACAGGGTTAGGAAATGAGCAGTTCTTC. Residues: CASSVGGTGLGNEQFF.

This clone was picked up a small number of times. The chain is built from TRBV14 and TRBJ2-7, with 9 bases aligning to TRBD1. J gave up 6 bases and V 4 bases, and 10 bases lay outside the gene matches. The CDR3 is 15 amino acids. Germline CDR1 and CDR2: SGHDN and FVKESK. The chain's CDR3 is CASSLAGTGLSEQYF. As DNA, the CDR3 is TGTGCCAGCAGCCTAGCCGGGACAGGGCTAAGCGAGCAGTACTTC.

V is TRBV11-2 and J is TRBJ1-2; TRBD1 might be the D (5 bases). Germline assignment: CDR1 SGHAT and CDR2 FQNNGV. This CDR3 region has 15 residues. Trimming left V 1 base short and J 4 bases short, with 13 bases between. In nucleotides, the CDR3 is TGTGCCAGCAGCTTAGGACGGGGGGAAACCTATGGCTACACCTTC. It encodes CASSLGRGETYGYTF.

The rearrangement joins TRBV7-2 to TRBJ2-5; 13 nucleotides agree with TRBD2. The J call is in doubt because the DNA end fits TRBJ2-7 better. This CDR3 comprises 15 residues. The germline CDR1 and CDR2 sequences are SGHTA and FQGNSA. The CDR3 nucleotides are TGTGCCAGCAGCTTCGCACTAGCGGGAGGGGACGAGCAGTACTTC. Translation gives CASSFALAGGDEQYF.

CDR3: CASSLSGSSTDTQYF. The CDR3 nucleotides are TGTGCCAGCAGCTTAAGCGGGTCTAGCACAGATACGCAGTATTTT. The gene calls are TRBV5-4 and TRBJ2-3; a weak D match, TRBD2 (6 bases). Trimming removed 2 bases at V and 0 bases at J, with 10 bases between. Germline CDR1 is SGHNT and CDR2 is YYREEE (reference sequence). The CDR3 consists of 15 residues.

V usage is TRBV7-6 and J usage is TRBJ2-5, with D perhaps TRBD1 (6 bases). Deletions cut 2 bases from V and 1 base from J, with 20 bases between. Germline V gives CDR1 SGHVS, CDR2 FNYEAQ. The CDR3 runs to 18 residues. Here the CDR3 DNA reads TGTGCCAGCAGCTTATTTGGTCTGCAGGGGCAACTCCAAGAGACCCAGTACTTC. This translates into CASSLFGLQGQLQETQYF.

This clone was observed a few times. The CDR3 sequence: CASSEGTSGSFVETQYF. The CDR3, as DNA: TGTGCCAGCAGCGAGGGGACTAGCGGGAGCTTTGTCGAGACCCAGTACTTC. This chain uses TRBV7-2 with TRBJ2-5; 14 bases align to TRBD2. V lost 5 bases and J lost 5; bases outside the gene matches: 10. The germline V gene encodes CDR1 SGHTA and CDR2 FQGNSA. The length of the CDR3 is 17 residues.

The V call is TRBV9, the J call TRBJ2-3; 8 nucleotides match TRBD2. Looked up from germline, CDR1 is SGDLS and CDR2 is YYNGEE. The CDR3 is 18 residues long. The trim removed 0 bases at V and 5 bases at J, leaving 14 bases unmatched. The CDR3 region is CASSVGTLAGSFGDTQYF. The DNA of the CDR3 is TGTGCCAGCAGCGTAGGGACCTTAGCGGGATCTTTTGGAGATACGCAGTATTTT.

CDR3 coding DNA: TGTGCCAGCAGCGGGGGGACAGGGATGCCCGGAAAACTGTTTTTT. Translated: CASSGGTGMPGKLFF. The J gene is TRBJ1-4, the V gene TRBV9; 9 bases agree with TRBD1. The CDR3 sequence is 15 residues long. Germline values: CDR1 SGDLS, CDR2 YYNGEE. The ends lost 3 bases at V and 10 bases at J; junction bases unmatched: 10.

The J gene is TRBJ2-1, the V gene TRBV5-6; 7 bases align to TRBD2. CDR3 length: 15 residues. V lost 2 bases and J lost 8; bases outside the gene matches: 10. Germline CDR1 SGHDT, CDR2 YYEEEE. CDR3 region: CASSLGGRALDEQFF. CDR3 coding DNA: TGTGCCAGCAGCTTAGGTGGGAGGGCCTTGGATGAGCAGTTCTTC.

The rearrangement uses TRBV30 and TRBJ2-3; tentative D call: TRBD1 (5 bases). CDR1 is GTSNPN, CDR2 SVGIG, per germline (reference sequence). The length of the CDR3 is 15 residues. V lost 3 bases, J lost 6 bases, and 19 bases lay in between. In DNA, the CDR3 is TGTGCCTGGAGCTCGCAGACCAGTGGGGCGGATACGCAGTATTTT. This codes for CAWSSQTSGADTQYF. Together with reference TRBV30 and TRBJ2-3, the CDR3 gives the full variable domain: SQTIHQWPATLVQPVGSPLSLECTVEGTSNPNLYWYRQAAGRGLQLLFYSVGIGQISSEVPQNLSASRPQDRQFILSSKKLLLSDSGFYLCAWSSQTSGADTQYFGPGTRLTVL.

The V gene is TRBV5-6, the J gene TRBJ2-1; 13 nucleotides align to TRBD2. This CDR3 spans 16 amino acids. Germline CDR1 SGHDT, CDR2 YYEEEE. V dropped 4 bases and J dropped 8; count of bases not matched to a gene: 9. The CDR3 region has the DNA TGTGCCAGCAGCGACCGGACTAGCGGGAGAACTTATGAGCAGTTCTTC. Translated, it gives CASSDRTSGRTYEQFF.

V is TRBV6-4 and J is TRBJ2-2, with D tentatively TRBD1 (5 bases). V dropped 5 bases and J dropped 4 bases, with 20 bases sitting between them. The CDR3 is 17 amino acids. Per the germline V gene, CDR1 is MRHNA and CDR2 is SNTAGT. CDR3 bases: TGTGCCAGCAGTCCGATCCTAACAGGAATCGGCACCGGGGAGCTGTTTTTT. This codes for CASSPILTGIGTGELFF.